A single sample gave rise to the 21 T cell receptor beta chains below, sequenced in a study of cytomegalovirus exposure and HLA in healthy donors. The PCR had 60 Vbeta and 13 Jbeta primers. Libraries were prepared by immunoSEQ multiplex PCR; TCRdb keeps only in-frame clonotypes and omits some of them. Of 130,000 to 150,000 clones in the sample, approximately 80% were seen once. The sequencing sample was made of PBMCs. The source of these receptors is a man aged 35 to 55 in good health and CMV-seropositive.

In its sample, this clone was seen a few times. V is TRBV5-4 and J is TRBJ2-7; 7 positions agree with TRBD1. V lost 5 bases to trimming and J lost 0 bases; unmatched junction nucleotides: 8. Germline loops: CDR1 SGHNT, CDR2 YYREEE (reference sequence). The CDR3 contains 15 residues. The CDR3 is CASRYDRERSYEQYF. CDR3 nucleotides: TGTGCCAGCAGATATGACAGGGAACGCTCCTACGAGCAGTACTTC.

The table lists this clone with a few counts. The V call is TRBV4-3, the J call TRBJ2-7, with TRBD1 matching 11 bases. The CDR3 contains 15 residues. The J segment lost 5 bases and the V segment lost 4 bases, leaving 7 bases of the junction unmatched. The germline V gene has CDR1 LGHNA and CDR2 YSLEER. The CDR3 region has the DNA TGCGCCAGCAGCCCCGGGACAGGGGGTCCCGACGAGCAGTACTTC. Its translation is CASSPGTGGPDEQYF.

The V call is TRBV7-8, the J call TRBJ2-1; the D is unclear. CDR3 length: 12 amino acids. The germline V gene encodes CDR1 SGHVS and CDR2 FQNEAQ. The ends were cut back, 1 base at V and 10 bases at J, with 8 bases in the middle. Written as DNA, the CDR3 is TGTGCCAGCAGCTTAGGGGCTGGCGAGCAGTTCTTC. It codes for CASSLGAGEQFF.

The chain combines TRBV2 with TRBJ2-7; 7 positions agree with TRBD1. The germline V gene encodes CDR1 SNHLY and CDR2 FYNNEI. CDR3 size: 14 residues. V lost 7 bases and J lost 3; bases outside the gene matches: 9. In DNA, the CDR3 is TGTGCCAGCAAACGTCGGGACAGAGGCTACGAGCAGTACTTC. The encoded protein is CASKRRDRGYEQYF.

The rearrangement joins TRBV29-1 to TRBJ2-7; D is unclear. The germline CDR1 and CDR2 sequences are SQVTM and ANQGSEA. V was shortened by 1 base and J by 3 bases, with 10 bases between the two germline ends. The CDR3 length is 13 residues. CDR3 residues: CSVEVDSNYEQYF. CDR3 bases: TGCAGCGTTGAAGTAGACTCCAACTACGAGCAGTACTTC.

As to this clone: The junction departs from the called germline gene at one end, perhaps through a read error. This chain links TRBV7-9 with TRBJ2-7; 7 nucleotides match TRBD2. Looked up from germline, CDR1 is SEHNR and CDR2 is FQNEAQ (reference sequence). This CDR3 has 16 amino acids. CDR3 region: CSSSPGVAGVSYEQYF. The CDR3 DNA sequence: TGTTCCAGCAGCCCCGGGGTAGCGGGTGTCTCCTACGAGCAGTACTTC.

The chain uses TRBV30 and TRBJ1-1; 8 nucleotides align to TRBD1. Germline V gene lookup returns CDR1 GTSNPN and CDR2 SVGIG (reference sequence). J gave up 0 bases and V 4 bases, and 7 bases lay outside the gene matches. CDR3 length: 15 amino acids. The CDR3 DNA follows: TGTGCCTGGAAATGGCGGGACAGGATGAACACTGAAGCTTTCTTT. It specifies CAWKWRDRMNTEAFF.

This clone was found once. The chain links TRBV30 to TRBJ2-6; D uncertain. The CDR3 is 15 residues long. Germline V gene lookup returns CDR1 GTSNPN and CDR2 SVGIG (reference sequence). The V end lost 0 bases, the J end lost 1 base, and 7 bases lay between the germline ends. CDR3 sequence (DNA): TGTGCCTGGAGTGTCGACACATCTGGGGCCAACGTCCTGACTTTC. It encodes CAWSVDTSGANVLTF.

This CDR3 is CASSVEPGSPGGYTF. In DNA, the CDR3 is TGTGCCAGCAGCGTAGAACCGGGATCCCCGGGTGGCTACACCTTC. The J gene is TRBJ1-2, the V gene TRBV9; D is unclear. Germline V CDR1 and CDR2: SGDLS, YYNGEE. Trimming took off 0 bases at V and 7 bases at J, with 16 bases between the two ends. The CDR3 has 15 amino acids. The full variable domain, with the rest looked up from reference TRBV9 and TRBJ1-2, is DSGVTQTPKHLITATGQRVTLRCSPRSGDLSVYWYQQSLDQGLQFLIQYYNGEERAKGNILERFSAQQFPDLHSELNLSSLELGDSALYFCASSVEPGSPGGYTFGSGTRLTVV.

On this clone itself: A junction boundary mismatches the germline segment, possibly from a read error. Here the CDR3 reads CASSSAEGGYNGQFF. The CDR3 coding sequence is TGTGCCAGCAGCTCGGCGGAGGGTGGGTACAATGGGCAGTTCTTC. The gene calls are TRBV7-9 and TRBJ2-1; TRBD2 might be the D (6 bases). CDR3 length equals 15 residues. Germline loops: CDR1 SEHNR, CDR2 FQNEAQ (reference sequence).

The V call is TRBV6-6, the J call TRBJ1-1, with no clear D. The CDR3 is 12 amino acids. The V end was cut by 0 bases, the J end by 4 bases, with 3 bases between. Germline CDR1 MNHNY, CDR2 SVGAGI (reference sequence). The CDR3: CASSYSSTEAFF. The CDR3 DNA reads TGTGCCAGCAGTTACTCTAGCACTGAAGCTTTCTTT.

The V call is TRBV4-3, the J call TRBJ1-2, with D possibly TRBD1 on 6 matching bases. Germline V gene lookup returns CDR1 LGHNA and CDR2 YSLEER. This CDR3 has 15 residues. V shed 0 bases and J shed 4 bases, with 12 bases lying between them. The CDR3 sequence is CASSQDGGGVYGYTF. The CDR3 bases are TGCGCCAGCAGCCAAGATGGAGGGGGGGTCTATGGCTACACCTTC.

This chain links TRBV5-1 with TRBJ2-5; 7 bases fit TRBD2. The CDR3 is 16 amino acids. The V segment lost 4 bases and the J segment 5 bases; nucleotides outside the gene matches: 14. From germline, CDR1 is SGHRS and CDR2 YFSETQ. The DNA for the CDR3 is TGCGCCAGCAGCCGGTCCCTAGCGGAGCCAGGGGAGACCCAGTACTTC. Translation gives CASSRSLAEPGETQYF.

V gene TRBV11-2 combines with J gene TRBJ2-7; the match to TRBD2 covers 12 bases. The CDR3 spans 14 residues. The germline V gene has CDR1 SGHAT and CDR2 FQNNGV. The ends lost 4 bases at V and 6 bases at J; junction bases unmatched: 4. The CDR3 sequence is CASSSLAGGREQYF. As DNA, the CDR3 is TGTGCCAGCAGCTCCCTAGCGGGGGGGCGCGAGCAGTACTTC.

This clone appeared a few times. V is TRBV2 and J is TRBJ2-4, with 9 positions matching TRBD1. Germline-derived CDR1 and CDR2 are SNHLY and FYNNEI. V was clipped by 6 bases and J by 0 bases; unmatched bases: 6. This CDR3 has 16 residues. The CDR3 DNA follows: TGTGCCAGCAGCCCCCCGGGACAGGGAGCCAAAAACATTCAGTACTTC. Translation: CASSPPGQGAKNIQYF. The full variable domain, its missing parts supplied by reference TRBV2 and TRBJ2-4, is EPEVTQTPSHQVTQMGQEVILRCVPISNHLYFYWYRQILGQKVEFLVSFYNNEISEKSEIFDDQFSVERPDGSNFTLKIRSTKLEDSAMYFCASSPPGQGAKNIQYFGAGTRLSVL.

This sequence joins TRBV7-6 and TRBJ2-7, with 11 bases that match TRBD2. Germline V gene data show CDR1 as SGHVS and CDR2 as FNYEAQ. V lost 6 bases and J lost 0; bases outside the gene matches: 10. The CDR3 totals 17 residues. CDR3 DNA: TGTGCCAGCAGGAGAACGGGACTAGCGGACTCCTCCTACGAGCAGTACTTC. Its protein product is CASRRTGLADSSYEQYF.

This chain connects TRBV7-9 to TRBJ1-1, with 9 bases fitting TRBD1. V shed 2 bases and J 2 bases; nucleotides not matched to a gene: 9. The CDR3 loop spans 17 amino acids. Germline V gene data show CDR1 as SEHNR and CDR2 as FQNEAQ (reference sequence). DNA for the CDR3: TGTGCCAGCAGCTTAAATTTTGGGACAGGGCCAAACACTGAAGCTTTCTTT. It yields the protein CASSLNFGTGPNTEAFF.

This clone was observed a few times. The V and J genes are TRBV10-3 and TRBJ1-1; TRBD1 agrees at 9 bases. Germline CDR1 ENHRY, CDR2 SYGVKD. V was clipped by 6 bases and J by 3 bases; unmatched bases: 8. The CDR3 totals 15 residues. The CDR3 DNA follows: TGTGCCATCAGCGCACACCGGGACAGGGACACTGAAGCTTTCTTT. It is translated as CAISAHRDRDTEAFF.

The J gene is TRBJ2-2, the V gene TRBV5-4; the match to TRBD1 covers 7 bases. J lost 6 bases, V lost 0 bases, and 8 bases had no gene match. Germline V gene sequence: CDR1 SGHNT, CDR2 YYREEE (reference sequence). The length of the CDR3 is 16 residues. This CDR3 reads CASSLAQQGVSGELFF. DNA for the CDR3: TGTGCCAGCAGCTTGGCGCAGCAGGGGGTCTCCGGGGAGCTGTTTTTT.

This clone occurred a few times. The rearrangement links TRBV21-1 to TRBJ1-5; the listed D gene, TRBD1, was not tested against the DNA. TRBV21-1 is recorded as a pseudogene. The CDR3 is made up of 15 amino acids. The CDR3 region has the DNA TGTGCCAGGGGCCCTGACAGGGGGGGCAATCAGCCCCAGCATTTT. This sequence encodes CARGPDRGGNQPQHF.

This clone was counted between two and nine times. The chain recombines TRBV2 with TRBJ2-6; tentative D call: TRBD1 (5 bases). The V end lost 7 bases, the J end lost 4 bases, and 14 bases lay between the germline ends. The CDR3 sequence is 15 residues long. CDR1 is SNHLY, CDR2 FYNNEI, per germline. The CDR3 sequence: CASTPPGHGANVLTF. The CDR3 DNA follows: TGTGCCAGCACCCCACCAGGGCACGGGGCCAACGTCCTGACTTTC.